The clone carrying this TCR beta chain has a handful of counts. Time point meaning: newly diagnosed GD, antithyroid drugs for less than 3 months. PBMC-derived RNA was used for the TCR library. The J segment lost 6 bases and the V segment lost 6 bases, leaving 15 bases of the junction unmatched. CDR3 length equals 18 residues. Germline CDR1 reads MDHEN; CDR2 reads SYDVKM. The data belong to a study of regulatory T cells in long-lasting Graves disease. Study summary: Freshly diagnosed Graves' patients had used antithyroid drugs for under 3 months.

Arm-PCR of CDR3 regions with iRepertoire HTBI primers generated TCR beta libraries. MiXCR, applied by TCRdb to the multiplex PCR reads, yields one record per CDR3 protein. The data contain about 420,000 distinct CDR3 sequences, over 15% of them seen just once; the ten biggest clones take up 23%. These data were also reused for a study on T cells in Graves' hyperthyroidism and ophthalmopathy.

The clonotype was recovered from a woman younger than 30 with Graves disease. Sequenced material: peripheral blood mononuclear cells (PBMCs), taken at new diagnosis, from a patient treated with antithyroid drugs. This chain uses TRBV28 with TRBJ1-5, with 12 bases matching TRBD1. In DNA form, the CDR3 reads TGTGCCAGCAGCCCCGGGACAGGGGGCCTCTTGTTTGTTCAGCCCCAGCATTTT. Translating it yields CASSPGTGGLLFVQPQHF.